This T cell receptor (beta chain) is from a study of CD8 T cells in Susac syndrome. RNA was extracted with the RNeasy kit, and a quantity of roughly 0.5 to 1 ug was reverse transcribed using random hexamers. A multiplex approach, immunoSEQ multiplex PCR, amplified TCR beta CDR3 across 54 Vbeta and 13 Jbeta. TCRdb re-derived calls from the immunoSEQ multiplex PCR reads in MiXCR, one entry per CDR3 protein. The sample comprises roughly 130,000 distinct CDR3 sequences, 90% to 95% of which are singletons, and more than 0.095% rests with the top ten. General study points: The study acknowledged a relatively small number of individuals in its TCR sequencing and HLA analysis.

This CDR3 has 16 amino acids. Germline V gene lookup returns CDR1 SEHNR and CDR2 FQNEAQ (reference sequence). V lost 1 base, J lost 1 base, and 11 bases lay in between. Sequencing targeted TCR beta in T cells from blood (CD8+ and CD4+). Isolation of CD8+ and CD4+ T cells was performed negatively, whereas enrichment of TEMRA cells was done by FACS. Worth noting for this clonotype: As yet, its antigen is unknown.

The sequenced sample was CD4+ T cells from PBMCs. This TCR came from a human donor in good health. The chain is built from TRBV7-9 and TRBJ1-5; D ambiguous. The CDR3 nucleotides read TGTGCCAGCAGCTTAGGTGGCAGTTTAAGCAATCAGCCCCAGCATTTT. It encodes CASSLGGSLSNQPQHF. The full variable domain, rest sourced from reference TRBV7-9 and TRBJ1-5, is DTGVSQNPRHKITKRGQNVTFRCDPISEHNRLYWYRQTLGQGPEFLTYFQNEAQLEKSRLLSDRFSAERPKGSFSTLEIQRTEQGDSAMYLCASSLGGSLSNQPQHFGDGTRLSIL.